The 18 T cell receptor beta chains listed next were all sequenced from one sample in a study of blood T cell repertoires in COVID-19. TCRdb's copy holds only in-frame clones and misses some; the assay was immunoSEQ multiplex PCR. Of 200,000 to 300,000 clones listed, 75% to 90% are singletons. The sequencing sample was made of peripheral blood. The receptors stem from a man aged 25 to 45 with active or convalescent COVID-19.

The CDR3 region is CASSVDRVDNSPLHF. The CDR3 DNA reads as TGTGCCAGTAGTGTGGACAGGGTTGATAATTCACCCCTCCACTTT. The V and J genes are TRBV19 and TRBJ1-6; TRBD1 aligns across 8 bases. Germline lookup yields CDR1 LNHDA and CDR2 SQIVND (reference sequence). V was clipped by 5 bases and J by 5 bases; unmatched bases: 5. The CDR3 totals 15 residues.

This clone showed up just once. The rearrangement links TRBV4-3 to TRBJ2-7; TRBD2 matches 11 bases. This CDR3 spans 15 amino acids. J gave up 4 bases and V 0 bases, and 2 bases lay outside the gene matches. Germline V gene data show CDR1 as LGHNA and CDR2 as YSLEER. The CDR3 DNA is TGCGCCAGCAGCCAAGATAGCGGGGGGGGATACGAGCAGTACTTC. This gives the protein CASSQDSGGGYEQYF.

The chain uses TRBV7-2 and TRBJ2-2; 7 bases line up with TRBD1. V shed 2 bases, J shed 3 bases, and the junction held 6 bases outside the gene matches. This CDR3 comprises 16 residues. Germline lookup yields CDR1 SGHTA and CDR2 FQGNSA. The CDR3 reads CASSLMRTGDTGELFF. In nucleotides, the CDR3 is TGTGCCAGCAGCTTAATGAGGACAGGAGACACCGGGGAGCTGTTTTTT.

The chain links TRBV5-4 to TRBJ2-7, with 8 nucleotides matching TRBD1. Trimming at V came to 0 bases and at J to 4 bases, leaving 6 bases not matched to a gene. From germline, CDR1 is SGHNT and CDR2 YYREEE (reference sequence). The CDR3 runs 15 residues. The CDR3 DNA reads TGTGCCAGCAGCTTGGGGCAGGGGGCTGATTACGAGCAGTACTTC. Its protein product is CASSLGQGADYEQYF.

This chain joins TRBV19 and TRBJ1-5; no clear D gene. CDR1 LNHDA and CDR2 SQIVND come from the germline V gene (reference sequence). This CDR3 has 12 amino acids. The ends were cut back, 5 bases at V and 5 bases at J, with 7 bases in the middle. CDR3 in amino acids: CASSGGYQPQHF. CDR3 sequence (DNA): TGTGCCAGTAGTGGCGGGTATCAGCCCCAGCATTTT.

The chain uses TRBV5-8 and TRBJ2-3; 8 bases agree with TRBD2. CDR1 is SGHTS and CDR2 is YDEGEE in the germline V gene. Trimming cost V 0 bases and J 3 bases; bases outside gene matches: 3. This CDR3 has 15 amino acids. The CDR3 DNA follows: TGTGCCAGCAGCTTGGACCTAGCGGGTACAGATACGCAGTATTTT. Residues: CASSLDLAGTDTQYF.

The chain carries TRBV5-1 and TRBJ1-2, with D tentatively TRBD1 (6 bases). The CDR3 is made up of 14 amino acids. Germline CDR1 and CDR2: SGHRS and YFSETQ. Trimming shortened V by 0 bases and J by 6 bases, and 12 bases separated the two germline ends. The DNA of the CDR3 is TGCGCCAGCAGCTTGGCAGGCAGGGGTGATGGCTACACCTTC. Translation gives CASSLAGRGDGYTF. The entire variable domain, with the rest obtained from reference TRBV5-1 and TRBJ1-2, is as follows: KAGVTQTPRYLIKTRGQQVTLSCSPISGHRSVSWYQQTPGQGLQFLFEYFSETQRNKGNFPGRFSGRQFSNSRSEMNVSTLELGDSALYLCASSLAGRGDGYTFGSGTRLTVV.

The genes are TRBV6-5 and TRBJ1-1; D perhaps matches TRBD1 (5 bases). V was trimmed by 8 bases and J by 4 bases, leaving 8 bases between them. The CDR3 loop spans 11 amino acids. Per the germline V gene, CDR1 is MNHEY and CDR2 is SVGAGI. In DNA, the CDR3 is TGTGCCAGCGAAGACAGCACTGAAGCTTTCTTT. Translation gives CASEDSTEAFF.

This chain connects TRBV7-2 to TRBJ2-1, with 11 bases lining up with TRBD2. Per germline, CDR1 SGHTA and CDR2 FQGNSA. Losses at the gene ends were 9 bases for V and 0 bases for J; bases not matched to a gene: 4. The CDR3 spans 15 residues. The CDR3 sequence is CASSSGGSSYNEQFF. The CDR3 DNA reads TGTGCCAGTTCTAGCGGGGGGTCCTCCTACAATGAGCAGTTCTTC.

This clone was detected only once. The chain carries TRBV5-5 and TRBJ1-2; TRBD1 might be the D (6 bases). Germline V gene sequence: CDR1 SGHKS, CDR2 YYEKEE (reference sequence). This CDR3 is 16 amino acids long. Trimming took 4 bases from V and 4 from J, leaving 20 bases between them. The CDR3 reads CASSIARGGRVYGYTF. For the CDR3, the DNA is TGTGCCAGCAGCATAGCCCGCGGGGGGCGCGTCTATGGCTACACCTTC.

The chain links TRBV13 to TRBJ1-3; D gene unclear. Germline CDR1 reads PRHDT; CDR2 reads FYEKMQ (reference sequence). Trimming cost V 2 bases and J 0 bases, with 11 bases left between them. This CDR3 contains 16 residues. The chain's CDR3 is CASSLRWRDSGNTIYF. In DNA form, the CDR3 reads TGTGCCAGCAGCTTACGGTGGAGGGACTCTGGAAACACCATATATTTT.

V gene TRBV29-1 combines with J gene TRBJ1-1; D is ambiguous. The germline V gene has CDR1 SQVTM and CDR2 ANQGSEA. V was trimmed by 4 bases and J by 4 bases, leaving 10 bases between them. The length of the CDR3 is 12 residues. The CDR3 coding sequence is TGCAGCGTTGCTCGTGGGAGCACTGAAGCTTTCTTT. Protein: CSVARGSTEAFF.

This chain links TRBV9 with TRBJ2-3, with 7 bases matching TRBD2. The CDR3 loop spans 15 amino acids. The junction had 4 bases not matched to a gene; V was cut back by 3 bases and J by 0 bases. CDR1 SGDLS and CDR2 YYNGEE come from the germline V gene. CDR3 loop: CASSAGGTSTDTQYF. In nucleotides, the CDR3 is TGTGCCAGCAGCGCCGGGGGGACTAGCACAGATACGCAGTATTTT.

The chain has TRBV29-1 and TRBJ1-3; weak D call: TRBD1 (5 bases). Per the germline V gene, CDR1 is SQVTM and CDR2 is ANQGSEA. CDR3 length: 13 residues. Trimming stripped 7 bases from V and 2 bases from J, with 12 bases between. The CDR3 bases are TGCAGCGCGGCCGGGGGTACTGGAAACACCATATATTTT. Translation gives CSAAGGTGNTIYF. The variable domain in full, completed from reference TRBV29-1 and TRBJ1-3, reads SAVISQKPSRDICQRGTSLTIQCQVDSQVTMMFWYRQQPGQSLTLIATANQGSEATYESGFVIDKFPISRPNLTFSTLTVSNMSPEDSSIYLCSAAGGTGNTIYFGEGSWLTVV.

The chain recombines TRBV7-9 with TRBJ2-2; no definite D call. The CDR3 extends over 19 amino acids. Trimming took off 5 bases at V and 3 bases at J, with 25 bases between the two ends. From germline, CDR1 is SEHNR and CDR2 FQNEAQ (reference sequence). In DNA, the CDR3 is TGTGCCAGCAGCCCTTTTGGTTATAGCCAGTCTTCGGACACCGGGGAGCTGTTTTTT. This encodes CASSPFGYSQSSDTGELFF.

This clone was found a few times. The genes are TRBV3-1 (or the pseudogene TRBV3-2) and TRBJ2-5; 9 nucleotides align to TRBD2. The germline CDR1 and CDR2 sequences are LGHDT and YNNKEL (reference sequence). CDR3 length equals 15 residues. V trimming: 4 bases; J trimming: 5 bases; junction bases outside the gene matches: 8. CDR3 DNA sequence: TGTGCCAGCAGCCCGAGGGCGGGGGGGTTCGAGACCCAGTACTTC. This gives the protein CASSPRAGGFETQYF.

V and J are TRBV29-1 and TRBJ1-3, with no clear D. With 4 bases removed from V and 0 bases from J, the gap between germline ends came to 7 bases. The germline V gene encodes CDR1 SQVTM and CDR2 ANQGSEA. The CDR3 is made up of 13 amino acids. This chain's CDR3 is CSVGPSSGNTIYF. CDR3 nucleotides: TGCAGCGTTGGTCCGAGCTCTGGAAACACCATATATTTT.

The chain joins TRBV19 to TRBJ1-1; D is unresolved. There are 11 residues in the CDR3. V was cut by 3 bases and J by 7 bases, with 6 bases left in between. Germline CDR1 is LNHDA and CDR2 is SQIVND (reference sequence). As DNA, the CDR3 is TGTGCCAGTAGTATTCTGAGTGAAGCTTTCTTT. Protein sequence: CASSILSEAFF.